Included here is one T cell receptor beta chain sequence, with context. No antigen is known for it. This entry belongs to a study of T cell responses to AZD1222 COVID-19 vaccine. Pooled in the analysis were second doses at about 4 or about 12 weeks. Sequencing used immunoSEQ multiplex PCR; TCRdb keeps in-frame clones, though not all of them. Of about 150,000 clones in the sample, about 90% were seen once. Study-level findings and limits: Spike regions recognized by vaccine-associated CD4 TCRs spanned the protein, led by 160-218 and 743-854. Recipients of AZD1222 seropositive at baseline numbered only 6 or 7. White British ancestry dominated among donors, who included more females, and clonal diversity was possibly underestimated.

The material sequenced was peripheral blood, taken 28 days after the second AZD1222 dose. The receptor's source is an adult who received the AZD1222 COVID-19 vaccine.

The CDR3: CASSEKRDGTYEQYF. The CDR3 coding sequence is TGTGCCAGCAGTGAAAAGCGGGACGGAACCTACGAGCAGTACTTC. V and J are TRBV6-1 and TRBJ2-7, with 7 bases matching TRBD2. V trimming: 2 bases; J trimming: 2 bases; junction bases outside the gene matches: 6. From germline, CDR1 is MNHNS and CDR2 SASEGT. The CDR3 spans 15 residues.